The next 30 T cell receptor beta chains were all read from a single sample in a study of tumor-infiltrating lymphocytes in primary liver carcinoma (dated by TCRdb to 2017 to 2019). Total RNA and DNA were co-extracted from roughly 20-30 mg of bulk tissue with the AllPrep DNA/RNA mini kit, without cell sorting. TCRdb shows the sequencer as Illumina HiSeq 2500. A constant-region primer and ProtoScript II reverse transcriptase were used to reverse-transcribe TCRbeta-specific cDNA from around 480 ng total RNA. Three nested multiplex PCR rounds, following a slightly modified ARM-PCR procedure, were used to build the TCRbeta libraries. Each of the first two PCR rounds ran for about 10 cycles using multiplex TRBV1-TRBV30 forward primers together with a Cbeta reverse primer. TCRdb reran the public reads through fastp at Q25 and MiXCR, keeping productive beta chains. Rows with one shared CDR3 protein collapse into an entry with the most common genes and DNA. For this sample there are fewer than 150,000 distinct CDR3 sequences; 50% to 65% appear just once. The ten largest account for approximately 9.7% of the sample.

Sequenced input: liver tumor tissue from sampling region 1. In the paper's terms, the cell subset or site label means: tumor region T1, superior pole. These receptor sequences come from a woman aged 55 to 70 with primary liver carcinoma and hepatitis B virus infection.

This chain uses TRBV11-2 with TRBJ2-1, with a weak D call TRBD2 (5 bases). CDR1 is SGHAT and CDR2 is FQNNGV in the germline V gene. The CDR3 spans 15 residues. V shed 8 bases and J shed 4 bases, with 18 bases lying between them. Here the CDR3 reads CASCNTSTGYNEQFF. In DNA, the CDR3 is TGTGCCAGCTGCAATACCAGTACGGGGTACAATGAGCAGTTCTTC.

This clonotype was recorded once. Its ends do not fully match the called genes, so a read error is possible. V gene TRBV4-2 combines with J gene TRBJ2-2; TRBD2 aligns across 11 bases. CDR3 length: 18 residues. The germline V gene has CDR1 LGHNA and CDR2 YNFKEQ. The CDR3 nucleotides are TGTGTCAGCAGCCAAACCTGGGGACTAGCGGTAGTCACCGGGGAGCTGTTTTTT. Translated, it gives CVSSQTWGLAVVTGELFF.

Notes on this clonotype: A much larger clone differs from this one at a single base, so this may be a read error. V and J are TRBV10-3 and TRBJ2-7; D call uncertain. CDR1 and CDR2 (germline): ENHRY, SYGVKD. The ends were cut back, 0 bases at V and 0 bases at J, with 9 bases in the middle. The CDR3 length is 15 residues. In DNA, the CDR3 is TGTGCCATCAGTGAGTCCCACTGGACCTCCTACGAGCAGTACTTC. Encoded protein: CAISESHWTSYEQYF.

This clonotype has just one count. The V gene is TRBV11-2, the J gene TRBJ2-3; perhaps TRBD2 as D (5 bases). The CDR3 is 16 residues long. Germline-derived CDR1 and CDR2 are SGHAT and FQNNGV. V was cut by 5 bases and J by 5 bases, with 20 bases left in between. Here the CDR3 DNA reads TGTGCCAGCAGCGTACAACTAGTGGGAAGGATAGATACGCAGTATTTT. As protein: CASSVQLVGRIDTQYF.

Note on this clonotype: The conserved final phenylalanine or tryptophan is absent from the CDR3, which likely points to a read error. The V call is TRBV6-1, the J call TRBJ2-2; D may be TRBD2 (5 bases). The CDR3 is 17 residues long. Per germline, CDR1 MNHNS and CDR2 SASEGT. V dropped 9 bases and J dropped 2 bases, with 22 bases sitting between them. The CDR3 DNA is TGTGCCAGTAGAACCGCCGTCCGGGGTACTAACACCGGGGAGCTGTTTATT. Translated, it gives CASRTAVRGTNTGELFI.

Comments on this clonotype: A much bigger clone sits one base away, suggesting this may be a read error. The chain uses TRBV5-5 and TRBJ2-1; D perhaps matches TRBD1 (5 bases). There are 14 residues in the CDR3. From germline, CDR1 is SGHKS and CDR2 YYEKEE (reference sequence). Trimming took 3 bases from V and 7 from J, leaving 14 bases between them. In DNA, the CDR3 is TGTGCCAGCAGCTCTGGCAGGGCGTGGAATGAGCAGTTCTTC. This sequence encodes CASSSGRAWNEQFF.

Concerning this clonotype itself: One junction end does not reproduce the germline sequence, and a read error may be involved. This chain links TRBV15 with TRBJ2-4; D is perhaps TRBD2 (5 bases). The CDR3 is 16 amino acids. Germline-derived CDR1 and CDR2 are LNHNV and YYDKDF (reference sequence). CDR3: CTTSGDLSGAKNIQYF. The DNA of the CDR3 is TGTACCACCAGCGGCGACCTCAGCGGAGCCAAAAACATTCAGTACTTC.

This clonotype turned up a few times. The chain is built from TRBV28 and TRBJ2-3, with D perhaps TRBD2 (7 bases). This CDR3 is 15 amino acids long. V gave up 3 bases and J gave up 4 bases, with 14 bases separating them. The germline V gene has CDR1 MDHEN and CDR2 SYDVKM. The CDR3 spells CASSLGGALADTQYF. The CDR3 DNA reads TGTGCCAGCAGTTTGGGGGGGGCGCTGGCAGATACGCAGTATTTT.

This clonotype is labeled medium-sized. CDR3 sequence reads: CASSRLGSLNEQFF. The DNA of the CDR3 is TGTGCCAGCAGTCGCCTAGGTTCGCTCAATGAGCAGTTCTTC. The chain couples TRBV6-1 to TRBJ2-1; D ambiguous. Trimming cost V 5 bases and J 6 bases, with 14 bases left between them. The CDR3 has 14 residues. Germline CDR1 MNHNS, CDR2 SASEGT.

This clonotype was seen ten or more times. The chain carries TRBV4-1 and TRBJ1-5; D unclear. Between the trimmed V and J ends, which lost 1 base and 9 bases, there was a span of 13 bases. CDR3 length: 14 amino acids. Per the germline V gene, CDR1 is MGHRA and CDR2 is YSYEKL. The CDR3 sequence is CASSQVVNSGPQHF. As DNA, the CDR3 is TGCGCCAGCAGCCAAGTCGTTAACAGCGGGCCCCAGCATTTT.

Of note for this clonotype: A much larger clone differs by one base, so this may be a read error. The chain recombines TRBV29-1 with TRBJ2-3; 7 bases line up with TRBD2. Germline CDR1 and CDR2: SQVTM and ANQGSEA. The CDR3 is made up of 15 amino acids. The CDR3: CSGKGLREKADMQYF. The CDR3 DNA follows: TGCAGCGGAAAAGGACTGCGGGAGAAAGCAGATATGCAGTATTTT.

By frequency in the sample, this clonotype is medium-sized. The chain recombines TRBV11-2 with TRBJ2-7, with 10 bases matching TRBD2. With V trimmed by 0 bases and J by 6 bases, 5 bases remained unmatched. The V gene's germline CDR1 is SGHAT and CDR2 FQNNGV. This CDR3 spans 15 amino acids. CDR3 nucleotide sequence: TGTGCCAGCAGCTTAGAGCCTAGCGGGAGCGGCGAGCAGTACTTC. Translation: CASSLEPSGSGEQYF.

Comments on this clonotype: Because it lacks the conserved phenylalanine or tryptophan at the end, this CDR3 is likely a read error. The rearrangement joins TRBV12-3 or TRBV12-4 to TRBJ1-1, with a possible D match to TRBD1 (6 bases). This CDR3 is built from 13 residues. CDR3 DNA sequence: TGTACCAGCGTTGTGGGGGCGGGAATTGAAGCTTTCCTT. Translated: CTSVVGAGIEAFL.

As regards this clonotype: A much larger clone lies a single base off, so this may be a read error. The J gene is TRBJ2-5, the V gene TRBV28; D gene unclear. This CDR3 contains 14 residues. V was cut by 7 bases and J by 2 bases, with 14 bases left in between. Germline V gives CDR1 MDHEN, CDR2 SYDVKM. CDR3 in amino acids: CASTEDGRQETQYF. CDR3 nucleotide sequence: TGTGCCAGCACCGAAGACGGGCGACAAGAGACCCAGTACTTC.

A remark on this clonotype: A much larger clone sits a single nucleotide away, making a read error possible. The J gene is TRBJ2-5, the V gene TRBV12-3 or TRBV12-4; 8 bases align to TRBD2. The CDR3 contains 14 residues. With 7 bases clipped from V and 6 bases from J, the junction kept 10 bases outside the gene matches. The CDR3: CASIIGTRKQTQYF. The CDR3 DNA follows: TGTGCCAGCATTATCGGGACTAGAAAACAGACCCAGTACTTC.

This clonotype appeared a single time. No conserved phenylalanine or tryptophan ends this CDR3, so it is likely a read error. The rearrangement uses TRBV5-1 and TRBJ2-3; 10 bases map to TRBD2. Per germline, CDR1 SGHRS and CDR2 YFSETQ. This CDR3 spans 14 amino acids. As DNA, the CDR3 is TGCGCCGGCAGCTCGAGCGGGGGGGAGGATACGCAGTATTCT. It codes for CAGSSSGGEDTQYS.

This clonotype was seen a handful of times. The gene calls are TRBV7-9 and TRBJ1-1; D unresolved. V was cut by 2 bases and J by 1 base, with 11 bases left in between. This CDR3 has 15 amino acids. Per germline, CDR1 SEHNR and CDR2 FQNEAQ (reference sequence). The CDR3 region has the DNA TGTGCCAGCAGCTTATTTGCTGCTGGGAACACTGAAGCTTTCTTT. This codes for CASSLFAAGNTEAFF.

In regard to this clonotype: The junction differs from germline at one of its ends, possibly a read error. This rearrangement joins TRBV12-3 or TRBV12-4 to TRBJ2-1; 11 positions agree with TRBD2. The CDR3 sequence is 16 residues long. The CDR3 sequence: CASTFSGTSGDNGQFF. The CDR3 DNA reads TGTGCCAGCACTTTTTCAGGGACTAGCGGAGACAATGGGCAGTTCTTC.

A word on this clonotype: Mismatch with germline at one junction end may stem from a read error. The J gene is TRBJ2-1, the V gene TRBV4-2; 9 nucleotides match TRBD1. CDR1 LGHNA and CDR2 YNFKEQ come from the germline V gene. The CDR3 loop spans 15 amino acids. This chain's CDR3 is CASGQVGTGYNEQFF. In nucleotides, the CDR3 is TGTGCCAGCGGCCAAGTCGGGACAGGGTACAATGAGCAGTTCTTC.

The chain has TRBV29-1 and TRBJ1-1, with D perhaps matching TRBD1 (5 bases). Germline V CDR1 and CDR2: SQVTM, ANQGSEA. CDR3 size: 14 residues. The CDR3 region is CNAGKPGPGRKAFF. The DNA for the CDR3 is TGCAACGCTGGAAAACCGGGGCCCGGACGAAAGGCTTTCTTT.

As regards this clonotype: Since a much larger clone is just one base distant, this may be a read error. The rearrangement joins TRBV5-5 to TRBJ1-1, with D tentatively TRBD1 (5 bases). CDR1 and CDR2 (germline): SGHKS, YYEKEE (reference sequence). The CDR3 runs 14 residues. CDR3 amino acids: CAGSSQAGLTEAFF. The DNA for the CDR3 is TGTGCCGGCAGCTCGCAGGCAGGGCTAACTGAAGCTTTCTTT.

As for this clonotype: One end of the junction is discordant with germline, which a read error may explain. The V and J genes are TRBV11-2 and TRBJ2-5; TRBD1 agrees at 8 bases. Germline V gene data show CDR1 as SGHAT and CDR2 as FQNNGV. The CDR3 loop spans 17 amino acids. DNA of the CDR3: TGTGCCAGCAGTTTAGGTCTAGGGACAGGAGTAAAAGAGACCCAGTACTTC. This sequence encodes CASSLGLGTGVKETQYF.

This chain links TRBV6-1 with TRBJ1-2; TRBD1 is a possible D gene (6 bases). Trimming took off 4 bases at V and 8 bases at J, with 17 bases between the two ends. The CDR3 runs 14 residues. CDR1 and CDR2 (germline): MNHNS, SASEGT. The chain's CDR3 is CASSGGGGRVGYTF. The CDR3 bases are TGTGCCAGCAGTGGGGGGGGCGGCAGGGTCGGCTACACCTTC.

This clonotype occurred many times. This chain joins TRBV6-1 and TRBJ2-7; 7 positions match TRBD1. The germline V gene has CDR1 MNHNS and CDR2 SASEGT. V dropped 4 bases and J dropped 2; count of bases not matched to a gene: 8. This CDR3 contains 15 residues. The CDR3 region is CASSVRTGSPYEQYF. The CDR3 DNA follows: TGTGCCAGCAGTGTCCGGACAGGCAGCCCCTACGAGCAGTACTTC.

With respect to this clonotype: Compared with germline, one end of the junction differs, possibly owing to a read error. This chain links TRBV11-2 with TRBJ2-5, with D hard to call. The CDR3 runs to 13 residues. Germline assignment: CDR1 SGHAT and CDR2 FQNNGV. CDR3 coding DNA: TGCGCCAACAGATTAGAATCCAAGGGGACCCAGTACTTC. This gives the protein CANRLESKGTQYF.

By proportion, this clonotype is medium-sized. The chain joins TRBV4-1 to TRBJ2-7; unclear D gene. This CDR3 is 17 amino acids long. Germline CDR1 MGHRA, CDR2 YSYEKL. Deletions cut 0 bases from V and 2 bases from J, with 17 bases between. The CDR3 reads CASSQDRGGVGTYEQYF. As DNA, the CDR3 is TGCGCCAGCAGCCAAGACCGCGGCGGAGTTGGGACCTACGAGCAGTACTTC.

A few counts support this clonotype. Being one base from a much bigger clone, this may be a read error. The chain couples TRBV29-1 to TRBJ1-2, with TRBD1 identical over 10 bases. This CDR3 region has 14 residues. From germline, CDR1 is SQVTM and CDR2 ANQGSEA. The chain's CDR3 is CSAGEPGQGTSYPF. CDR3 DNA sequence: TGCAGCGCTGGGGAGCCGGGACAGGGGACCTCCTACCCCTTC.

A note on this clonotype: The missing conserved phenylalanine or tryptophan at the end of this CDR3 makes a read error likely. The V and J genes are TRBV13 and TRBJ2-1, with D unclear. In germline, CDR1 is PRHDT, CDR2 FYEKMQ (reference sequence). With 0 bases removed from V and 5 bases from J, the gap between germline ends came to 11 bases. This CDR3 contains 15 residues. The CDR3 region has the DNA TGTGCCAGCAGCTTAGGTACTAACGGAAACAATGAGCAGTTCTTG. Residues: CASSLGTNGNNEQFL.

This clonotype was observed a single time. One end of the junction fails to match germline, which may point to a read error. The genes are TRBV7-9 and TRBJ2-6; 10 bases map to TRBD1. This CDR3 has 19 residues. From germline, CDR1 is SEHNR and CDR2 FQNEAQ (reference sequence). The CDR3 DNA is TGTGCCAGCAGCTTAGGCCGGGACAGGGGTTTCTCAGGGGCCAATGTCCTGACTTTC. Translating it yields CASSLGRDRGFSGANVLTF.

On this clonotype: A much larger clone differs by one base, so this may be a read error. This chain joins TRBV5-4 and TRBJ2-3, with 9 bases lining up with TRBD1. Per germline, CDR1 SGHNT and CDR2 YYREEE (reference sequence). V shed 0 bases and J 4 bases; nucleotides not matched to a gene: 9. The CDR3 runs to 17 residues. CDR3 residues: CASSLAGTGLLADTQYF. CDR3 coding DNA: TGTGCCAGCAGCTTGGCCGGGACAGGGCTTTTGGCAGATACGCAGTATTTT.